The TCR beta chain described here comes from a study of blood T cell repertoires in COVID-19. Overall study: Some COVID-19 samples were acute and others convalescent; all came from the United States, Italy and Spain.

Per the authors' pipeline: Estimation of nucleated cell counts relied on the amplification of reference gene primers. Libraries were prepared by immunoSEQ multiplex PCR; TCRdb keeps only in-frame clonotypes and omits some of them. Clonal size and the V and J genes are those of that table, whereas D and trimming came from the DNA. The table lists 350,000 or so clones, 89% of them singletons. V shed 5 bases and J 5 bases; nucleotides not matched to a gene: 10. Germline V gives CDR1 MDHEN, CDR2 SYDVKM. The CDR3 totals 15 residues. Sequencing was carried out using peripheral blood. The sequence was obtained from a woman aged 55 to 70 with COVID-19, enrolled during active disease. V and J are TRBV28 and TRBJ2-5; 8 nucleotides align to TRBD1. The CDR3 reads CASSTDRGVGETQYF. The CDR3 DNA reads TGTGCCAGCAGTACCGACAGGGGTGTCGGGGAGACCCAGTACTTC.